The 14 T cell receptor beta chains listed next were all sequenced from one sample in a study of regulatory T cells in long-lasting Graves disease (dated by TCRdb to the early 2020s). Explained via the paper, the time point label denotes: persistent/refractory GD, antithyroid drugs over 5 years with positive TRAb. For both TCR sequencing and RNA sequencing, RNA was extracted from PBMCs in TRIzol. The method was multiplex PCR. Instrument used: Illumina HiSeq 4000. TCR beta libraries were built with iRepertoire HTBI primers and Arm-PCR amplification of CDR3 regions. TCRdb passed the public sequencing reads through fastp at Q25 and MiXCR, retaining productive beta sequences. Entries that share a CDR3 protein sequence are merged under the most common genes and DNA. Recorded for this sample are about half a million distinct CDR3 sequences; approximately 23% of them occurred a single time. About 12% of the sample is in the top ten clones.

The source was peripheral blood mononuclear cells (PBMCs), collected when the disease was refractory, from a patient treated with antithyroid drugs. The source of these receptors is a female donor with Graves disease.

This clonotype was picked up a small number of times. A read error may explain this, as a much larger clone is one base away. The genes are TRBV6-1 and TRBJ1-2; perhaps TRBD1 as D (6 bases). V lost 4 bases to trimming and J lost 2 bases, with 11 bases between them. This CDR3 is built from 14 residues. Germline CDR1 and CDR2: MNHNS and SASEGT. The CDR3 region has the DNA TGTGCCAGCAGTGTACCAGGGGCAAACTATGGCTACACCTTC. Its protein is CASSVPGANYGYTF.

Many counts were recorded for this clonotype. The chain recombines TRBV7-2 with TRBJ2-5; D is unresolved. Trimming took off 3 bases at V and 2 bases at J, with 7 bases between the two ends. This CDR3 region has 13 residues. Germline V gene sequence: CDR1 SGHTA, CDR2 FQGNSA. The CDR3 coding sequence is TGTGCCAGCAGCTTGGTATTACAAGAGACCCAGTACTTC. Encoded protein: CASSLVLQETQYF.

A word on this clonotype: A much larger clone lies a single base off, so this may be a read error. The chain employs TRBV28 and TRBJ2-2, with D perhaps matching TRBD1 (5 bases). This CDR3 region has 15 residues. The germline gives CDR1 MDHEN, CDR2 SYDVKM. In DNA form, the CDR3 reads TGTGCCGGCAGTTTACCCAGGGCAGACACCGGGGAGCTGTTTTTT. This codes for CAGSLPRADTGELFF.

This clonotype has a count of ten or more. The V gene is TRBV7-2, the J gene TRBJ1-1, with TRBD1 identical over 8 bases. CDR1 is SGHTA and CDR2 is FQGNSA in the germline V gene. The CDR3 contains 14 residues. V was pared by 3 bases and J by 1 base, with 1 base of the junction left unmatched. The CDR3 DNA reads as TGTGCCAGCAGCTTTGACAGGGGGAACACTGAAGCTTTCTTT. This translates into CASSFDRGNTEAFF.

This clonotype was found a few times. This chain links TRBV20-1 with TRBJ1-1; no firm D call. Germline V gene sequence: CDR1 DFQATT, CDR2 SNEGSKA (reference sequence). The CDR3 has 13 residues. V lost 3 bases and J lost 1, with 9 bases in between. Here the CDR3 reads CSASRARNTEAFF. The CDR3 DNA reads as TGCAGTGCTAGTCGAGCACGGAACACTGAAGCTTTCTTT.

This clonotype was observed a few times. V and J are TRBV7-9 and TRBJ1-1; D not resolved. Germline CDR1 and CDR2: SEHNR and FQNEAQ (reference sequence). V lost 4 bases and J lost 5, with 11 bases in between. The CDR3 spans 13 residues. The CDR3 region is CASSSIGRTEAFF. CDR3 nucleotide sequence: TGTGCCAGCAGCTCCATCGGACGGACTGAAGCTTTCTTT.

This clonotype has a handful of counts. The J gene is TRBJ1-1, the V gene TRBV20-1, with a tentative D call TRBD1 (5 bases). The CDR3 extends over 13 amino acids. CDR1 is DFQATT, CDR2 SNEGSKA, per germline (reference sequence). V lost 1 base, J lost 3 bases, and 9 bases lay in between. CDR3: CSARVLGDTEAFF. The CDR3 nucleotides are TGCAGTGCTAGAGTCTTAGGGGACACTGAAGCTTTCTTT.

This clonotype has more than one count but fewer than ten. V usage is TRBV20-1 and J usage is TRBJ2-7; 7 nucleotides match TRBD1. This CDR3 region has 13 residues. The germline V gene encodes CDR1 DFQATT and CDR2 SNEGSKA (reference sequence). J lost 0 bases, V lost 8 bases, and 7 bases had no gene match. The chain's CDR3 is CSTLGTASYEQYF. CDR3 nucleotides: TGCAGTACTCTCGGGACAGCCTCCTACGAGCAGTACTTC.

This clonotype was seen at least ten times. The V call is TRBV2, the J call TRBJ1-6; the match to TRBD1 covers 7 bases. The J segment lost 0 bases and the V segment lost 6 bases, leaving 5 bases of the junction unmatched. Germline loops: CDR1 SNHLY, CDR2 FYNNEI. This CDR3 contains 16 residues. DNA for the CDR3: TGTGCCAGCAGAGAGGACAGGAGCTCCTATAATTCACCCCTCCACTTT. Its translation is CASREDRSSYNSPLHF.

The genes are TRBV7-2 and TRBJ2-7; TRBD1 might be the D (6 bases). Germline loops: CDR1 SGHTA, CDR2 FQGNSA. This CDR3 contains 14 residues. Trimming stripped 5 bases from V and 7 bases from J, with 18 bases between. In nucleotides, the CDR3 is TGTGCCAGCAGCCCCCACAGGGAGCCGGGGGAGCAGTACTTC. Translating it yields CASSPHREPGEQYF.

This clonotype came up a few times. The chain uses TRBV7-9 and TRBJ2-7; 12 bases match TRBD1. After removal of 4 bases from V and 5 bases from J, the junction contained 3 bases not matched to a gene. Germline V gene sequence: CDR1 SEHNR, CDR2 FQNEAQ (reference sequence). The CDR3 is 14 amino acids. The CDR3 nucleotides are TGTGCCAGCAGCTCGGGGACAGGGGGCGACGAGCAGTACTTC. Encoded protein: CASSSGTGGDEQYF. Variable domain in full (rest from reference TRBV7-9 and TRBJ2-7): DTGVSQNPRHKITKRGQNVTFRCDPISEHNRLYWYRQTLGQGPEFLTYFQNEAQLEKSRLLSDRFSAERPKGSFSTLEIQRTEQGDSAMYLCASSSGTGGDEQYFGPGTRLTVT.

This clonotype came up a few times. V gene TRBV6-5 combines with J gene TRBJ1-6, with TRBD1 identical over 7 bases. Germline V lookup: CDR1 MNHEY, CDR2 SVGAGI. The junction had 3 bases not matched to a gene; V was cut back by 0 bases and J by 10 bases. CDR3 size: 14 residues. The chain's CDR3 is CASSYSGQYSPLHF. In DNA, the CDR3 is TGTGCCAGCAGTTACTCGGGACAGTACTCACCCCTCCACTTT.

This clonotype occurred a few times. The genes are TRBV11-2 and TRBJ1-4, with D possibly being TRBD1 (5 bases). Germline lookup yields CDR1 SGHAT and CDR2 FQNNGV. This CDR3 spans 14 amino acids. V was shortened by 5 bases and J by 7 bases, with 14 bases between the two germline ends. CDR3 sequence reads: CASSATATAEKLFF. The CDR3 DNA reads as TGTGCCAGCAGCGCGACAGCAACGGCTGAAAAACTGTTTTTT.

This rearrangement joins TRBV30 to TRBJ1-1; a possible D gene is TRBD1 (5 bases). V lost 2 bases to trimming and J lost 5 bases, with 12 bases between them. The length of the CDR3 is 13 residues. Germline V gene data show CDR1 as GTSNPN and CDR2 as SVGIG (reference sequence). As DNA, the CDR3 is TGTGCCTGGAGTTACGGCAGGGTTACTGAAGCTTTCTTT. Translated, it gives CAWSYGRVTEAFF.